Ten or more counts support the clone carrying this T cell receptor (beta chain). As yet, its antigen is unknown. TCRdb's copy holds only in-frame clones and misses some; the assay was immunoSEQ multiplex PCR. The sample carries roughly 110,000 clones, roughly 60% recorded once. The CDR3 length is 14 residues. V shed 5 bases and J 1 base; nucleotides not matched to a gene: 5. This entry comes from a study of cytotoxic CD8 clonotypes in ibrutinib-treated CLL. Study-wide context: Across samples, productive templates numbered roughly 230,000 and productive rearrangements reached 75,000 to 100,000 on average.

General study points: Clonality measured at baseline exceeded age-matched healthy donors, tracking circulating CD8+ T-cell counts. Ibrutinib response saw clonality rise, and progression saw it return toward baseline.

The material was PBMCs, obtained after 24 months of ibrutinib treatment. This clonotype originated in a human donor with chronic lymphocytic leukemia. This chain connects TRBV23-1 to TRBJ2-7, with 7 bases lining up with TRBD2. TRBV23-1 falls under the ORF class, with uncertain function. CDR3 DNA sequence: TGCGCCAGCAGTTTGGGAGGGCTATCCTACGAGCAGTACTTC. This codes for CASSLGGLSYEQYF.